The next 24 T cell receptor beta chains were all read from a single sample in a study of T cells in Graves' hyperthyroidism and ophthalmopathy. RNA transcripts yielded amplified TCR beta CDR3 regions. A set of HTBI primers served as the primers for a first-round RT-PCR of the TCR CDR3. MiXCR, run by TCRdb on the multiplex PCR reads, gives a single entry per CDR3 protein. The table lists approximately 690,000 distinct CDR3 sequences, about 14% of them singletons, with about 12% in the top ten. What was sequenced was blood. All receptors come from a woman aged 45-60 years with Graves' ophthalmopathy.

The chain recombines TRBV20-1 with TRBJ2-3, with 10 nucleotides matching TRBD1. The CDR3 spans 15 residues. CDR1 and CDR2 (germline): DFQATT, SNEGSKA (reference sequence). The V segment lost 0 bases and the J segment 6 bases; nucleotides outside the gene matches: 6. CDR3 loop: CSARDRQGAMDTQYF. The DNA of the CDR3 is TGCAGTGCTAGAGACCGACAGGGGGCGATGGATACGCAGTATTTT.

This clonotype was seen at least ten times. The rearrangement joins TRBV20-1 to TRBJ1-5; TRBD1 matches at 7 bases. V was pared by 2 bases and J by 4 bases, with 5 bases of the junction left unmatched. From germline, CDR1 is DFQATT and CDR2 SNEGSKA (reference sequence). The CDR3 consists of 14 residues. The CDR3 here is CSARRGQQNQPQHF. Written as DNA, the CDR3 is TGCAGTGCTAGACGGGGACAGCAAAATCAGCCCCAGCATTTT.

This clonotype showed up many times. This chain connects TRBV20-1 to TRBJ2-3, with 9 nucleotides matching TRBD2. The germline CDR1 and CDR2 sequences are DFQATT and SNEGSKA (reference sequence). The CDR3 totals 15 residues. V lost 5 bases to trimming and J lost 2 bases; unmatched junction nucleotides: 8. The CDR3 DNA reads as TGCAGTGCTTCCTACAGCGGGAGGAACACAGATACGCAGTATTTT. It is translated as CSASYSGRNTDTQYF.

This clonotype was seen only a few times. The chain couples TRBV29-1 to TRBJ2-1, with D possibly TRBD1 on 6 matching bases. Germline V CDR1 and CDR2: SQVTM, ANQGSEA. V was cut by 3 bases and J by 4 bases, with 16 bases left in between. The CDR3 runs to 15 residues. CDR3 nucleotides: TGCAGCGTTGATTTAGGCAGGGGCCCATACAATGAGCAGTTCTTC. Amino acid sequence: CSVDLGRGPYNEQFF.

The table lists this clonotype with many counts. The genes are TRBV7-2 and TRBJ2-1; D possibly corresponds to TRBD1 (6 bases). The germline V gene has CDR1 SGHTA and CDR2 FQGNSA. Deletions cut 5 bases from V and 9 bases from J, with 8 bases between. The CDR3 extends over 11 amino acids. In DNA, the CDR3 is TGTGCCAGCAGCAGGGGGTCTGAGCAGTTCTTC. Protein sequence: CASSRGSEQFF. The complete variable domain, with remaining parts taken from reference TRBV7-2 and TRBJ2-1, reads GAGVSQSPSNKVTEKGKDVELRCDPISGHTALYWYRQSLGQGLEFLIYFQGNSAPDKSGLPSDRFSAERTGGSVSTLTIQRTQQEDSAVYLCASSRGSEQFFGPGTRLTVL.

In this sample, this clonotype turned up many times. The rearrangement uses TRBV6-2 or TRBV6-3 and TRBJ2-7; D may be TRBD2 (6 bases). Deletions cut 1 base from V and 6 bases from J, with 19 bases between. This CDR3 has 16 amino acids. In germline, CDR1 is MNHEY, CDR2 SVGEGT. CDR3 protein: CASSYFFSGSEPEQYF. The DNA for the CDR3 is TGTGCCAGCAGTTACTTCTTCAGCGGGTCGGAGCCCGAGCAGTACTTC.

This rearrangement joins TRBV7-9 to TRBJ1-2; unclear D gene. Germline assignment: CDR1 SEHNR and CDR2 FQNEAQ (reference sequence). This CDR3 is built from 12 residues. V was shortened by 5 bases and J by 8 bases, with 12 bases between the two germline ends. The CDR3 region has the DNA TGTGCCAGCAGCCCCGGGTATAAGGGCTACACCTTC. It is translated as CASSPGYKGYTF.

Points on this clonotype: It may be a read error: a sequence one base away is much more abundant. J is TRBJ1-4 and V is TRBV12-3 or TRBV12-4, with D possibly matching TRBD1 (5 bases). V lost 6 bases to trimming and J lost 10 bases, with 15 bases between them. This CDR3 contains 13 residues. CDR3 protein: CASRSGTGGKLFF. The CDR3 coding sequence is TGTGCCAGCAGATCCGGGACGGGTGGAAAACTGTTTTTT.

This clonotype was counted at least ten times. The CDR3 reads CASSLTGQRNTEAFF. Written as DNA, the CDR3 is TGCGCCAGCAGCTTGACGGGACAGAGAAACACTGAAGCTTTCTTT. This chain links TRBV5-1 with TRBJ1-1; 7 positions match TRBD1. This CDR3 region has 15 residues. The germline CDR1 and CDR2 sequences are SGHRS and YFSETQ. Losses at the gene ends were 1 base for V and 2 bases for J; bases not matched to a gene: 5.

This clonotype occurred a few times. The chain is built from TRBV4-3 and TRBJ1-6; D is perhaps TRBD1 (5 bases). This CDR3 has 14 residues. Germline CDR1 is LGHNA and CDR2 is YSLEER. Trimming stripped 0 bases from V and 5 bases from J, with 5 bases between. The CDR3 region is CASSQEGDNSPLHF. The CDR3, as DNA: TGCGCCAGCAGCCAAGAAGGGGATAATTCACCCCTCCACTTT.

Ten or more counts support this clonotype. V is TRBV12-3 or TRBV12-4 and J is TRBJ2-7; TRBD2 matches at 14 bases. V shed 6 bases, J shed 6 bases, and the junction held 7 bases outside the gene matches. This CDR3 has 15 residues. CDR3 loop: CASRGLAGEGGEQYF. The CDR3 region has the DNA TGTGCCAGCAGGGGACTAGCGGGAGAAGGTGGCGAGCAGTACTTC.

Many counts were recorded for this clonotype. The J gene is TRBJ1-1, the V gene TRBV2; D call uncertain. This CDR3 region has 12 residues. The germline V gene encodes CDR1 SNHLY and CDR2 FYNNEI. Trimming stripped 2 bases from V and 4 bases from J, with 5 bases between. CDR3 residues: CASSESATEAFF. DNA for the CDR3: TGTGCCAGCAGTGAATCCGCCACTGAAGCTTTCTTT.

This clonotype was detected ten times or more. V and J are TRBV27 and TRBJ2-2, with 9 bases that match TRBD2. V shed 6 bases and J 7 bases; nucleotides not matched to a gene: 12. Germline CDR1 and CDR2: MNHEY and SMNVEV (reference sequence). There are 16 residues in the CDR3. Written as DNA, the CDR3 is TGTGCCAGCAGAAGTTCAGGACTAGCGCGTCTCGGGGAGCTGTTTTTT. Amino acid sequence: CASRSSGLARLGELFF.

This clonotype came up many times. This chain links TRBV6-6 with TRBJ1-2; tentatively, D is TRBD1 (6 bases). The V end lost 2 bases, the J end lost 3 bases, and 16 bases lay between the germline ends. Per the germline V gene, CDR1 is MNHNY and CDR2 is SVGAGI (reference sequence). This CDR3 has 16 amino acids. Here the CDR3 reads CASSYDRPEHYYGYTF. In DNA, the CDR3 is TGTGCCAGCAGTTACGACAGGCCAGAACATTACTATGGCTACACCTTC.

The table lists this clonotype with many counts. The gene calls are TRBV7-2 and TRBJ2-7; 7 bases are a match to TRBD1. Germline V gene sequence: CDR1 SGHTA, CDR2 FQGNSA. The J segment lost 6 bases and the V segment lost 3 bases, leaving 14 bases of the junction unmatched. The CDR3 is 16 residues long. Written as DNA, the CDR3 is TGTGCCAGCAGCTTCTCTTCCGGGACAGCTGGGGGCGAGCAGTACTTC. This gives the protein CASSFSSGTAGGEQYF.

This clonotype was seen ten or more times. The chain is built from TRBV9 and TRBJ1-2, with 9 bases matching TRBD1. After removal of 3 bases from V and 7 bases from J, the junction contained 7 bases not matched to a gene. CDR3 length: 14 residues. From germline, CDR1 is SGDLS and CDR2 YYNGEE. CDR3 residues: CASSAGTGISGYTF. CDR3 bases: TGTGCCAGCAGCGCCGGGACAGGGATCTCTGGCTACACCTTC.

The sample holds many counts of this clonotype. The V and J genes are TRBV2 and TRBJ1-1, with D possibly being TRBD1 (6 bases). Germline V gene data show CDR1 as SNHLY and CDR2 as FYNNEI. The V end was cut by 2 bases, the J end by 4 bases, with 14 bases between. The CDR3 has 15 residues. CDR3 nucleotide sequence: TGTGCCAGCAGTGAACAGGGGCAGAGAGGCACTGAAGCTTTCTTT. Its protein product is CASSEQGQRGTEAFF.

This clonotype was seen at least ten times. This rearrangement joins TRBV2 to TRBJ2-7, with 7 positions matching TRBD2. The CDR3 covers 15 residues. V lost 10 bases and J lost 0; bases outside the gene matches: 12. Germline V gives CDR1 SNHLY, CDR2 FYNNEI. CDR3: CATTPLATNSYEQYF. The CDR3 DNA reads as TGTGCCACCACACCACTAGCGACTAACTCCTACGAGCAGTACTTC.

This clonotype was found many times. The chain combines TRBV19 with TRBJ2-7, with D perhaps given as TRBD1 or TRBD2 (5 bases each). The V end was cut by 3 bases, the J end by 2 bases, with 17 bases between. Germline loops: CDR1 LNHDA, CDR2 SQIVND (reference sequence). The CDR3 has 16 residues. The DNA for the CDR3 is TGTGCCAGTAGTATTGGGTTCGAGGGACGCCCCTACGAGCAGTACTTC. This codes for CASSIGFEGRPYEQYF.

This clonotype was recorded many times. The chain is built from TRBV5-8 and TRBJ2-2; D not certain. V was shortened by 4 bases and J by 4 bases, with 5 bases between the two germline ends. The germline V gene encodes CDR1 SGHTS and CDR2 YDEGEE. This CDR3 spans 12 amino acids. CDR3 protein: CASSTVTGELFF. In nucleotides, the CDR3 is TGTGCCAGCAGCACGGTCACCGGGGAGCTGTTTTTT.

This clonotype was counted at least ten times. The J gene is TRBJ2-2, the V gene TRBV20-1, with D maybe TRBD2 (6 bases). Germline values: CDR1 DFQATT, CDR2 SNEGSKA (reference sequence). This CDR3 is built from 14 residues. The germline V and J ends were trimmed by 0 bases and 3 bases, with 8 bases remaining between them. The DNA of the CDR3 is TGCAGTGCTAGAGATACGGGGGACACCGGGGAGCTGTTTTTT. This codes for CSARDTGDTGELFF.

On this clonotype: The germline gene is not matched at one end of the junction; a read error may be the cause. In DNA, the CDR3 is TGTGCCAGCAGTTTCCTTAGTGGCTGCACCTTC. Its translation is CASSFLSGCTF. The chain links TRBV28 to TRBJ1-2; D call uncertain. The length of the CDR3 is 11 residues. Germline loops: CDR1 MDHEN, CDR2 SYDVKM.

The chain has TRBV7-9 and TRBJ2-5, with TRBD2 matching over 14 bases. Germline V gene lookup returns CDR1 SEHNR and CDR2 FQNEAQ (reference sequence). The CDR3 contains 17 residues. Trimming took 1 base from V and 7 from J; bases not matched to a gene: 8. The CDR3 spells CASSLDTGLAGVSTQYF. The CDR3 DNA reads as TGTGCCAGCAGCTTAGATACGGGACTAGCGGGGGTTTCGACCCAGTACTTC. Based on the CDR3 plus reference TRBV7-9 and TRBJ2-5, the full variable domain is DTGVSQNPRHKITKRGQNVTFRCDPISEHNRLYWYRQTLGQGPEFLTYFQNEAQLEKSRLLSDRFSAERPKGSFSTLEIQRTEQGDSAMYLCASSLDTGLAGVSTQYFGPGTRLLVL.

CDR3 loop: CASSLTYSGANVLTF. The CDR3 DNA reads TGTGCCAGCAGCCTGACCTACTCTGGGGCCAACGTCCTGACTTTC. J is TRBJ2-6 and V is TRBV7-8; D call uncertain. Trimming cost V 5 bases and J 0 bases, with 8 bases left between them. Germline CDR1 SGHVS, CDR2 FQNEAQ. The CDR3 extends over 15 amino acids.